The entry below describes one T cell receptor beta chain. The sample belongs to a study of identical twins. Each CDR3 protein gets one entry after TCRdb re-called the 5' RACE reads with MiXCR. The table records 400,000 to 550,000 distinct CDR3 sequences, roughly 21% of them present only once. This sample also belongs to another study, concerning T cells expressing NK-cell markers.

The sequence was collected from a woman between 18 and 29 years old in good health. The sequencing sample was made of CD4+ T cells sorted from blood.

The CDR3 is CAISESTSGANEQFF. In DNA form, the CDR3 reads TGTGCCATCAGTGAGTCGACTAGCGGGGCCAATGAGCAGTTCTTC. The V gene is TRBV10-3, the J gene TRBJ2-1; 11 bases map to TRBD2. The CDR3 extends over 15 amino acids. Per the germline V gene, CDR1 is ENHRY and CDR2 is SYGVKD. J gave up 6 bases and V 0 bases, and 1 base lay outside the gene matches.